Listed below are T cell receptor beta chains from one sample, sequenced in a study of T-cell memory formation after mild COVID-19. Each CDR3 protein gets one entry after TCRdb re-called the 5' RACE reads with MiXCR. Of approximately 430,000 distinct CDR3 sequences in the sample, 23% were seen once. Sequenced sample: PBMCs or a T cell subset sorted from them (not recorded which). The receptors here all came from an adult woman who had mild COVID-19 (a few samples of this study predate the infection). Cell type and time point are not known. CDR3s include the opening cysteine and the closing phenylalanine or tryptophan. Each record gives: clone size, D gene, V gene, J gene, CDR3 DNA, CDR3 protein. D genes are given only for firm matches. Clone size is stated in some rows and not others, as once, few, many or a class when expanded.

NA	TRBD1	TRBV5-4	TRBJ2-3	TGTGCCAGCAGCGCCCGGGACAGGGAACCCGATACGCAGTATTTT	CASSARDREPDTQYF
NA	TRBD2	TRBV5-1	TRBJ2-3	TGCGCCAGCAGCTTGGAGGGACTAGCGAGGAGAACGCAGTATTTT	CASSLEGLARRTQYF
once	NA	TRBV20-1	TRBJ1-2	TGCAGTGCCCGGAGAGGGAAAACAGACAGCTATGGCTACACCTTC	CSARRGKTDSYGYTF
NA	TRBD2	TRBV10-3	TRBJ2-7	TGTGCCATCAGTGGTCGGGAGCGGGGAGAGCAGTACTTC	CAISGRERGEQYF
NA	NA	TRBV29-1	TRBJ2-2	TGCAGCGTCCGAGCCAGTTATACCGACAGGACCGGGGAGCTGTTTTTT	CSVRASYTDRTGELFF
NA	NA	TRBV4-1	TRBJ2-2	TGCGCCAGCAGAACAACCAGGGCAGCCGGGGAGCTGTTTTTT	CASRTTRAAGELFF
few	NA	TRBV7-9	TRBJ2-2	TGTGCCAGCAGTTGGAGGGACGGCCACACCGGGGAGCTGTTTTTT	CASSWRDGHTGELFF
NA	NA	TRBV3-1	TRBJ1-1	TGTGCCAGCAGCCAAGGAAGCTCGTCGGCTTTCTTT	CASSQGSSSAFF
NA	NA	TRBV11-2	TRBJ2-3	TGTGCCAGCAGCTCCCTTCCTGGTTCAGATACGCAGTATTTT	CASSSLPGSDTQYF
NA	NA	TRBV6-5	TRBJ2-7	TGTGCCAGCAGAAGGACGGCGAGCTCCTACGAGCAGTACTTC	CASRRTASSYEQYF
NA	TRBD2	TRBV29-1	TRBJ2-3	TGCAGCGGTGTAGCGGGGTTAAGCACAGATACGCAGTATTTT	CSGVAGLSTDTQYF
NA	TRBD2	TRBV7-6	TRBJ2-1	TGTGCCAGCAGCCTACCAAGAGGTACTAGCGGGAGTTACAATGAGCAGTTCTTC	CASSLPRGTSGSYNEQFF
few	TRBD1	TRBV12-3/TRBV12-4	TRBJ1-2	TGTGCCAGCAGCCCAGGGGGGGCTTATGGCTACACCTTC	CASSPGGAYGYTF
NA	TRBD1	TRBV9	TRBJ2-3	TGTGCCAGCAGCGTAGAGGCAGGGGGCTCGGGGGATACGCAGTATTTT	CASSVEAGGSGDTQYF
few	TRBD1	TRBV29-1	TRBJ2-1	TGCAGCGTTGGGAAGGGATCTTTACTAGGACAGGGAGTAGAGAATGAGCAGTTCTTC	CSVGKGSLLGQGVENEQFF
many	NA	TRBV24-1	TRBJ2-1	TGTGCCACCAGTGATTTTCCCGGCAATGAGCAGTTCTTC	CATSDFPGNEQFF
NA	NA	TRBV12-5	TRBJ1-5	TGTGCTAGTGGTGCCGGGGGGGGCGGCAATCAGCCCCAGCATTTT	CASGAGGGGNQPQHF
few	NA	TRBV7-2	TRBJ1-6	TGTGCCAGCAGCCCCTACGGGCGTGATTCACCCCTCCACTTT	CASSPYGRDSPLHF
NA	TRBD1	TRBV5-6	TRBJ2-1	TGTGCCAGCAGCTGGACAGGGCCTTCCTACAATGAGCAGTTCTTC	CASSWTGPSYNEQFF
few	TRBD1	TRBV5-1	TRBJ1-1	TGCGCCAGCAGCTTGGCTGGACAGGTGAACACTGAAGCTTTCTTT	CASSLAGQVNTEAFF
NA	NA	TRBV15	TRBJ2-5	TGTGCCACCAGCTCCCGGGCAGGGTCAGGGGAGACCCAGTACTTC	CATSSRAGSGETQYF
few	NA	TRBV5-1	TRBJ1-6	TGCGCCAGCAGACCGGAGGGGAGTCCAAATTCACCCCTCCACTTT	CASRPEGSPNSPLHF
NA	NA	TRBV12-3/TRBV12-4	TRBJ1-5	TGTGCCAGCAGTGTCCAAAGCAATCAGCCCCAGCATTTT	CASSVQSNQPQHF
few	NA	TRBV3-1	TRBJ2-5	TGTGCCAGCGTGCCTTCGGGCGGACTCCGGGGGGCAAAGACCCAGTACTTC	CASVPSGGLRGAKTQYF
NA	NA	TRBV5-5	TRBJ1-2	TGTGCCAGCAGCTTGGACCCAGGCGACTATGGCTACACCTTC	CASSLDPGDYGYTF
NA	NA	TRBV24-1	TRBJ1-1	TGTGCCACCAGTCTTACAGGAGATATGAACACTGAAGCTTTCTTT	CATSLTGDMNTEAFF
few	NA	TRBV5-1	TRBJ2-6	TGCGCCAGCAGCTTGGGGACACGTGTAAGCTCTGGGGCCAACGTCCTGACTTTC	CASSLGTRVSSGANVLTF
few	NA	TRBV2	TRBJ2-1	TGTGCCAGCAGTCTCCGGGTGACATCCTACAATGAGCAGTTCTTC	CASSLRVTSYNEQFF
once	NA	TRBV9	TRBJ1-2	TGTGCCAGCAGCGCCTCGAGCCGGGACATAACAAATTATGGCTACACCTTC	CASSASSRDITNYGYTF
NA	TRBD1	TRBV5-4	TRBJ1-2	TGTGCCAGCAGCTTGGCCAGGGGGCCTGGCTACACCTTC	CASSLARGPGYTF
NA	TRBD2	TRBV9	TRBJ2-5	TGTGCCAGCAGCGTAGAAGGACTAGCGGGAGAAGAGACCCAGTACTTC	CASSVEGLAGEETQYF